One and the same sample provided the 29 T cell receptor beta chains below, sequenced in a study of T cell responses to AZD1222 COVID-19 vaccine. Data came from immunoSEQ multiplex PCR; TCRdb stores just in-frame clones and leaves some out. Found here are around 100,000 clones, less than 85% of them singletons; the top ten hold about 4.5%. Sequencing was performed on peripheral blood, taken 28 days after the second AZD1222 dose. All receptors come from an adult who received the AZD1222 COVID-19 vaccine.

This clone has a handful of counts. The V and J genes are TRBV4-1 and TRBJ1-2; D may be TRBD1 (5 bases). V was clipped by 4 bases and J by 8 bases, with 14 bases between them. This CDR3 is 13 amino acids long. Germline values: CDR1 MGHRA, CDR2 YSYEKL. The CDR3: CASSPLGGYGYTF. The CDR3 nucleotides read TGCGCCAGCAGCCCCTTGGGGGGTTACGGCTACACCTTC.

The chain links TRBV28 to TRBJ1-1; D is ambiguous. Germline V gives CDR1 MDHEN, CDR2 SYDVKM. The CDR3 loop spans 17 amino acids. V dropped 2 bases and J dropped 10 bases, with 26 bases sitting between them. CDR3 in amino acids: CASSLGGLNPLIMGAFF. The CDR3, as DNA: TGTGCCAGCAGTTTAGGCGGCCTCAACCCGCTTATAATGGGAGCTTTCTTT.

The V and J genes are TRBV6-5 and TRBJ2-7; D is ambiguous. This CDR3 region has 16 residues. Germline CDR1 reads MNHEY; CDR2 reads SVGAGI. Trimming removed 0 bases at V and 2 bases at J, with 14 bases between. CDR3 nucleotides: TGTGCCAGCAGTTACTCCCAGCTAGGGCTGACCTACGAGCAGTACTTC. Encoded protein: CASSYSQLGLTYEQYF.

J is TRBJ2-3 and V is TRBV7-2; D is undetermined. The CDR3 consists of 15 residues. Germline CDR1 is SGHTA and CDR2 is FQGNSA. Trimming left V 7 bases short and J 5 bases short, with 19 bases between. As DNA, the CDR3 is TGTGCCAGCACCCTGCTGTTAGGGCCCGTAGATACGCAGTATTTT. It codes for CASTLLLGPVDTQYF.

The chain recombines TRBV12-3 or TRBV12-4 with TRBJ1-2, with D possibly TRBD1 on 5 matching bases. This CDR3 is 11 amino acids long. V shed 5 bases and J shed 7 bases, with 8 bases lying between them. This CDR3 reads CASSRDFGYTF. CDR3 bases: TGTGCCAGCAGTCGGGACTTTGGCTACACCTTC.

The genes are TRBV3-1 (or the pseudogene TRBV3-2) and TRBJ2-7; TRBD2 agrees at 8 bases. CDR1 is LGHDT, CDR2 YNNKEL, per germline (reference sequence). V lost 7 bases, J lost 1 base, and 3 bases stayed unmatched. CDR3 length: 13 residues. The CDR3 protein is CASTRGGSYEQYF. CDR3 nucleotides: TGTGCCAGCACACGGGGGGGATCCTACGAGCAGTACTTC.

V usage is TRBV6-2 or TRBV6-3 and J usage is TRBJ1-5; D gene unclear. The CDR3 contains 12 residues. Germline V gene sequence: CDR1 MNHEY, CDR2 SVGEGT. Trimming took off 4 bases at V and 3 bases at J, with 4 bases between the two ends. CDR3 sequence (DNA): TGTGCCAGCAGTTCCCCCAATCAGCCCCAGCATTTT. Its translation is CASSSPNQPQHF.

The count of this clone is one. The chain has TRBV19 and TRBJ2-1; TRBD1 aligns across 9 bases. This CDR3 contains 14 residues. V trimming: 3 bases; J trimming: 7 bases; junction bases outside the gene matches: 4. Germline CDR1 reads LNHDA; CDR2 reads SQIVND (reference sequence). The CDR3 nucleotides read TGTGCCAGTAGTATGACAGGGGGGGGAAATGAGCAGTTCTTC. Translation gives CASSMTGGGNEQFF.

The chain combines TRBV5-1 with TRBJ2-3, with 9 bases matching TRBD2. The CDR3 sequence is 15 residues long. In germline, CDR1 is SGHRS, CDR2 YFSETQ. Trimming took 2 bases from V and 4 from J; bases not matched to a gene: 5. The CDR3 DNA reads TGCGCCAGCAGCTTCGGCGGGGGGGCCCCAGATACGCAGTATTTT. This sequence encodes CASSFGGGAPDTQYF.

The rearrangement joins TRBV14 to TRBJ2-5; the D is unclear. The CDR3 is made up of 15 amino acids. Germline V lookup: CDR1 SGHDN, CDR2 FVKESK. With 0 bases removed from V and 5 bases from J, the gap between germline ends came to 13 bases. CDR3 loop: CASSQDLGRWETQYF. The CDR3 nucleotides are TGTGCCAGCAGCCAAGACCTAGGGCGGTGGGAGACCCAGTACTTC.

V is TRBV5-1 and J is TRBJ2-1; 9 nucleotides align to TRBD2. CDR1 and CDR2 from the germline V gene are SGHRS and YFSETQ. V lost 1 base, J lost 7 bases, and 6 bases stayed unmatched. The CDR3 sequence is 15 residues long. CDR3 residues: CASSLLAGVQNEQFF. The CDR3 bases are TGCGCCAGCAGCTTGTTAGCGGGAGTTCAGAATGAGCAGTTCTTC. Supplemented by reference TRBV5-1 and TRBJ2-1, the full variable domain reads KAGVTQTPRYLIKTRGQQVTLSCSPISGHRSVSWYQQTPGQGLQFLFEYFSETQRNKGNFPGRFSGRQFSNSRSEMNVSTLELGDSALYLCASSLLAGVQNEQFFGPGTRLTVL.

V is TRBV5-1 and J is TRBJ2-3, with D unclear. This CDR3 has 11 residues. Trimming shortened V by 2 bases and J by 2 bases, and 0 bases separated the two germline ends. Germline V gives CDR1 SGHRS, CDR2 YFSETQ. CDR3 in amino acids: CASSFTDTQYF. The CDR3 DNA reads as TGCGCCAGCAGCTTCACAGATACGCAGTATTTT.

V is TRBV28 and J is TRBJ1-2; no definite D call. With 3 bases removed from V and 10 bases from J, the gap between germline ends came to 12 bases. There are 12 residues in the CDR3. The V gene's germline CDR1 is MDHEN and CDR2 SYDVKM. The CDR3 sequence: CASSLSDRDYTF. The DNA of the CDR3 is TGTGCCAGCAGTTTGTCGGATCGGGACTACACCTTC.

V and J are TRBV9 and TRBJ2-2, with D unresolved. CDR1 and CDR2 (germline): SGDLS, YYNGEE. The CDR3 runs to 13 residues. V was trimmed by 0 bases and J by 7 bases, leaving 7 bases between them. The CDR3 DNA sequence: TGTGCCAGCAGCGTAGTGGGATTCGGGGAGCTGTTTTTT. It encodes CASSVVGFGELFF.

This clone has only a few counts. This sequence joins TRBV3-1 (or the pseudogene TRBV3-2) and TRBJ2-1; 7 bases are shared with TRBD2. CDR1 is LGHDT and CDR2 is YNNKEL in the germline V gene (reference sequence). The CDR3 consists of 18 residues. V shed 3 bases, J shed 2 bases, and the junction held 13 bases outside the gene matches. Here the CDR3 reads CASSQFFLRENTYNEQFF. CDR3 nucleotide sequence: TGTGCCAGCAGCCAGTTCTTTTTGCGGGAGAATACCTACAATGAGCAGTTCTTC.

This chain uses TRBV5-1 with TRBJ1-6, with 7 bases fitting TRBD1. V was pared by 0 bases and J by 9 bases, with 6 bases of the junction left unmatched. The CDR3 is 15 residues long. Germline-derived CDR1 and CDR2 are SGHRS and YFSETQ. The CDR3 DNA follows: TGCGCCAGCAGCTTGGGAGGAGGGGGCTCTTCACCCCTCCACTTT. The encoded protein is CASSLGGGGSSPLHF.

The rearrangement links TRBV28 to TRBJ2-1; D unresolved. The CDR3 loop spans 11 amino acids. The V gene lost 3 bases and the J gene lost 9 bases, with 6 bases spanning the gap. Germline values: CDR1 MDHEN, CDR2 SYDVKM. The DNA for the CDR3 is TGTGCCAGCAGTTTGGATGGTGAGCAGTTCTTC. Protein: CASSLDGEQFF.

J is TRBJ2-3 and V is TRBV5-1; 12 nucleotides match TRBD2. The CDR3 runs 17 residues. Losses at the gene ends were 4 bases for V and 4 bases for J; bases not matched to a gene: 10. Germline CDR1 SGHRS, CDR2 YFSETQ. The CDR3 protein is CASSPGLAGLFADTQYF. The DNA for the CDR3 is TGCGCCAGCAGCCCCGGACTAGCGGGACTGTTCGCAGATACGCAGTATTTT.

The CDR3 protein is CASSLDGSGRGEETQYF. Here the CDR3 DNA reads TGTGCCAGCAGCTTAGACGGTAGCGGGAGGGGAGAAGAGACCCAGTACTTC. J is TRBJ2-5 and V is TRBV7-2; 11 positions match TRBD2. The CDR3 sequence is 17 residues long. Germline lookup yields CDR1 SGHTA and CDR2 FQGNSA. J gave up 3 bases and V 1 base, and 7 bases lay outside the gene matches. The whole variable domain, remainder taken from reference TRBV7-2 and TRBJ2-5, is GAGVSQSPSNKVTEKGKDVELRCDPISGHTALYWYRQSLGQGLEFLIYFQGNSAPDKSGLPSDRFSAERTGGSVSTLTIQRTQQEDSAVYLCASSLDGSGRGEETQYFGPGTRLLVL.

This clone was detected only once. V usage is TRBV27 and J usage is TRBJ1-2; tentatively, D is TRBD1 (5 bases). V lost 2 bases and J 4 bases, leaving 8 bases between the germline ends. Germline V gene sequence: CDR1 MNHEY, CDR2 SMNVEV (reference sequence). The CDR3 has 13 residues. The CDR3 sequence: CASSLDRTYGYTF. Written as DNA, the CDR3 is TGTGCCAGCAGTTTAGACAGAACCTATGGCTACACCTTC.

This chain joins TRBV19 and TRBJ1-6; D is perhaps TRBD1 (5 bases). Per germline, CDR1 LNHDA and CDR2 SQIVND (reference sequence). The CDR3 loop spans 16 amino acids. V lost 7 bases and J lost 8, with 21 bases in between. CDR3 coding DNA: TGTGCCAGTAAGACCTCTTGGGGCAGGGACCATTCACCCCTCCACTTT. It specifies CASKTSWGRDHSPLHF. Looking up the rest from reference TRBV19 and TRBJ1-6 gives the full variable domain: DGGITQSPKYLFRKEGQNVTLSCEQNLNHDAMYWYRQDPGQGLRLIYYSQIVNDFQKGDIAEGYSVSREKKESFPLTVTSAQKNPTAFYLCASKTSWGRDHSPLHFGNGTRLTVT.

This clone showed up just once. The gene calls are TRBV5-1 and TRBJ1-5; the D gene is possibly TRBD1 (5 bases). The CDR3 loop spans 14 amino acids. The germline V gene has CDR1 SGHRS and CDR2 YFSETQ. With 0 bases removed from V and 9 bases from J, the gap between germline ends came to 13 bases. In DNA, the CDR3 is TGCGCCAGCAGCTTGGTCGACAGCTCGGGGCCCCAGCATTTT. Translating it yields CASSLVDSSGPQHF.

This clone was counted at least ten times. The chain combines TRBV12-3 or TRBV12-4 with TRBJ2-7; D call uncertain. The V and J ends lost 3 bases and 6 bases respectively, with 9 bases between them. The CDR3 extends over 12 amino acids. The CDR3 DNA reads TGTGCCAGCAGTTTTTTTCCTGCCGAGCAGTACTTC. This encodes CASSFFPAEQYF.

This clone appeared a single time. The rearrangement uses TRBV5-1 and TRBJ2-7; the D is unclear. Germline V gives CDR1 SGHRS, CDR2 YFSETQ. The V end was cut by 0 bases, the J end by 1 base, with 11 bases between. The length of the CDR3 is 15 residues. The CDR3 nucleotides read TGCGCCAGCAGCTTGGCCGGGTCCCGTTCCTACGAGCAGTACTTC. Amino acid sequence: CASSLAGSRSYEQYF.

This chain links TRBV30 with TRBJ1-1; D is unclear. This CDR3 spans 14 amino acids. Trimming took 1 base from V and 0 from J, leaving 9 bases between them. CDR1 and CDR2 (germline): GTSNPN, SVGIG (reference sequence). CDR3: CAWSAGRVNTEAFF. The CDR3 DNA reads TGTGCCTGGAGTGCTGGGCGGGTGAACACTGAAGCTTTCTTT.

This clone turned up a few times. The V and J genes are TRBV4-1 and TRBJ1-3; tentative D call: TRBD1 (6 bases). V lost 2 bases, J lost 6 bases, and 14 bases lay in between. Per germline, CDR1 MGHRA and CDR2 YSYEKL. The CDR3 runs to 15 residues. The CDR3 is CASSQFTGRLNTIYF. In nucleotides, the CDR3 is TGCGCCAGCAGCCAATTCACAGGGAGGTTAAACACCATATATTTT.

This chain links TRBV6-2 or TRBV6-3 with TRBJ1-2; no reliable D call. The V and J ends lost 2 bases and 5 bases respectively, with 12 bases between them. The germline V gene has CDR1 MNHEY and CDR2 SVGEGT. The CDR3 runs 14 residues. The CDR3 DNA is TGTGCCAGCAGTTACCGCGCGGGTGGGTATGGCTACACCTTC. Encoded protein: CASSYRAGGYGYTF.

The genes are TRBV11-2 and TRBJ2-3; D is perhaps TRBD2 (5 bases). V dropped 7 bases and J dropped 6 bases, with 8 bases sitting between them. The CDR3 runs to 11 residues. Germline V gene sequence: CDR1 SGHAT, CDR2 FQNNGV. CDR3 amino acids: CASTSGDTQYF. CDR3 nucleotides: TGTGCCAGCACCTCGGGGGATACGCAGTATTTT.

The V gene is TRBV2, the J gene TRBJ2-7, with 14 bases matching TRBD2. The V segment lost 10 bases and the J segment 2 bases; nucleotides outside the gene matches: 13. Germline V gene sequence: CDR1 SNHLY, CDR2 FYNNEI. The length of the CDR3 is 17 residues. CDR3 residues: CANLWGLAGVSTYEQYF. The CDR3 nucleotides are TGTGCCAACCTATGGGGACTAGCGGGAGTTAGCACCTACGAGCAGTACTTC.